Sequencing of this T cell receptor (beta chain) was carried out in a study of blood T cell dynamics during melanoma immunotherapy. Study-wide points: Immune-effector CD8+ cells best matched cell-free DNA CDR3 sequences and were most clonal.

Sequenced by immunoSEQ multiplex PCR; TCRdb stores in-frame clones only, minus some. The sample has 15,000 to 20,000 clones, over 90% seen once. A note on this clone: Its specificity is not known.

Documented time point: week 3, after first cycle of checkpoint inhibitor. CDR1 MNHEY and CDR2 SVGAGI come from the germline V gene. Trimming removed 0 bases from V and 3 bases from J; junction bases left unmatched: 6. The CDR3 has 16 residues. The sample here was effector memory CD8+ T cells from blood, taken from a patient treated with checkpoint blockade. The TCR was taken from a human donor with melanoma. The chain carries TRBV6-5 and TRBJ2-7; 9 bases are a match to TRBD1. CDR3: CASSYSAGQGLYEQYF. The CDR3, as DNA: TGTGCCAGCAGTTACTCTGCGGGACAGGGCCTCTACGAGCAGTACTTC.